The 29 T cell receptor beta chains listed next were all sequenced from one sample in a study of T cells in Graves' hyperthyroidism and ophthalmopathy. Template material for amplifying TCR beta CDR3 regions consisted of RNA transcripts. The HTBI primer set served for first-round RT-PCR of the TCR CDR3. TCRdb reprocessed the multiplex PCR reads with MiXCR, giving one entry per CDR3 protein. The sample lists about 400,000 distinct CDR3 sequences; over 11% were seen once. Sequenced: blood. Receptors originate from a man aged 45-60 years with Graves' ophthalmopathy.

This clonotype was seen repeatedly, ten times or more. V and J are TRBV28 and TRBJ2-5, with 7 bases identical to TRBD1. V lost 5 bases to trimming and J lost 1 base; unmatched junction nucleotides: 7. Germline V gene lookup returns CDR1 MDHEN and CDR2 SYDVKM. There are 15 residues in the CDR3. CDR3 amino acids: CASSENRDSQETQYF. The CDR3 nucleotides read TGTGCCAGCAGTGAAAACCGGGACAGCCAAGAGACCCAGTACTTC.

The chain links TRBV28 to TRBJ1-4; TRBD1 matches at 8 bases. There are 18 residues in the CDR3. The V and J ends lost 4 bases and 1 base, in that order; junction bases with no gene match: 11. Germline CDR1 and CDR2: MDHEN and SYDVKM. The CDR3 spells CASSSPTGGGLTNEKLFF. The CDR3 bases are TGTGCCAGCAGTTCCCCAACAGGGGGGGGGCTAACTAATGAAAAACTGTTTTTT. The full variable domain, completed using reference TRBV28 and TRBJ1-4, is DVKVTQSSRYLVKRTGEKVFLECVQDMDHENMFWYRQDPGLGLRLIYFSYDVKMKEKGDIPEGYSVSREKKERFSLILESASTNQTSMYLCASSSPTGGGLTNEKLFFGSGTQLSVL.

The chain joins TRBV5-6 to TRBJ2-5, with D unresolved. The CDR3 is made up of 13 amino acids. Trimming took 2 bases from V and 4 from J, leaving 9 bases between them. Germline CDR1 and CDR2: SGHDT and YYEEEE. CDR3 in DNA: TGTGCCAGCAGCTTCCCGTCGGGAGAGACCCAGTACTTC. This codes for CASSFPSGETQYF.

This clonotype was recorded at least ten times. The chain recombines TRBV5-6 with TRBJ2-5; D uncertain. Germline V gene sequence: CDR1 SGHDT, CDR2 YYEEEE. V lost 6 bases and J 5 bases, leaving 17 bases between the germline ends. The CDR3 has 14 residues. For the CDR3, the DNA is TGTGCCAGCACCATCTTATTCCGTGGGGAGACCCAGTACTTC. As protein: CASTILFRGETQYF.

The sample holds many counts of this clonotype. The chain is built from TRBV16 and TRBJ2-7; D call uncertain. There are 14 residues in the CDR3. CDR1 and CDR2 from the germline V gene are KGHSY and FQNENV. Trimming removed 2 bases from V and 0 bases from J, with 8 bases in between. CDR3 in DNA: TGTGCCAGCAGCCAAAAATCCGGCTCCTACGAGCAGTACTTC. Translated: CASSQKSGSYEQYF.

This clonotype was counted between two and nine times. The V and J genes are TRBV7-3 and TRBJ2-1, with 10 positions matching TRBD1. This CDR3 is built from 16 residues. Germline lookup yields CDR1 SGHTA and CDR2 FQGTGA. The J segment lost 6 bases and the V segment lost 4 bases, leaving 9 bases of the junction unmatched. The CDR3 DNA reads TGTGCCAGCAGCTCAACTCGGGACAGGGGCTCCAATGAGCAGTTCTTC. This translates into CASSSTRDRGSNEQFF.

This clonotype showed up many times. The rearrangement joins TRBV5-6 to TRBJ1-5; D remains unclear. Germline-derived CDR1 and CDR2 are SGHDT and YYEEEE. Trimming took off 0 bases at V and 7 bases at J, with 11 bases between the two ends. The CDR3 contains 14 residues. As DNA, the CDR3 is TGTGCCAGCAGCTTGGCTAAGGGAACCCAGCCCCAGCATTTT. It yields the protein CASSLAKGTQPQHF.

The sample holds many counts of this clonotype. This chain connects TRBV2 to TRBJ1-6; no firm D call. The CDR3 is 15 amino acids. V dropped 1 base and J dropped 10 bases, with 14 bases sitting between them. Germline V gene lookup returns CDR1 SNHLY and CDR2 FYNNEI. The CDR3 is CASSEDLGRGSPLHF. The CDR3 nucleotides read TGTGCCAGCAGTGAAGACTTGGGTCGAGGATCACCCCTCCACTTT. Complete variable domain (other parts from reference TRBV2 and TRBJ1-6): EPEVTQTPSHQVTQMGQEVILRCVPISNHLYFYWYRQILGQKVEFLVSFYNNEISEKSEIFDDQFSVERPDGSNFTLKIRSTKLEDSAMYFCASSEDLGRGSPLHFGNGTRLTVT.

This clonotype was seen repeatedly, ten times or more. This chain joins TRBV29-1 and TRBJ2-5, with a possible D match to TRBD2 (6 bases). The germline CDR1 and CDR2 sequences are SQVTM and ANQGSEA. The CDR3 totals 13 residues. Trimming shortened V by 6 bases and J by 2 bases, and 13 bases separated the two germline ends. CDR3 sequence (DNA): TGCAGCGTCGCGTACGGGACTCAAGAGACCCAGTACTTC. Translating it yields CSVAYGTQETQYF.

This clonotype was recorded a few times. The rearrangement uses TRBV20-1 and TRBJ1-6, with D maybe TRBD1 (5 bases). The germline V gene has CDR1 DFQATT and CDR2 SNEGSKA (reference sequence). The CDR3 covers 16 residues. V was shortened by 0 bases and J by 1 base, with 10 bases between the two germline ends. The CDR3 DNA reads TGCAGTGCTAGAGACCCCAGGGTATCCTATAATTCACCCCTCCACTTT. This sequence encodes CSARDPRVSYNSPLHF.

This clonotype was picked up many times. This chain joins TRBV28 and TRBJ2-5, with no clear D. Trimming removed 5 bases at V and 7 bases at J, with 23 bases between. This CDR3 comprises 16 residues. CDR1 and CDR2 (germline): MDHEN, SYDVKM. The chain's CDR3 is CASSTTRRESPGTQYF. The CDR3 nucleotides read TGTGCCAGCAGTACCACCCGCAGAGAGAGCCCGGGGACCCAGTACTTC.

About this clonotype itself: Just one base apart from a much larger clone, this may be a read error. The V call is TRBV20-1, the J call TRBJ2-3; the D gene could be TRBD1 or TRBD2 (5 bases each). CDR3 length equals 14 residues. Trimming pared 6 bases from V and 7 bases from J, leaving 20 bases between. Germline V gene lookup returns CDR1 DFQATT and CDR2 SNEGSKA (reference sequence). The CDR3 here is CSAFGERDLYTQYF. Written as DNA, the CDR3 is TGCAGTGCATTCGGGGAGAGGGACCTTTATACGCAGTATTTT.

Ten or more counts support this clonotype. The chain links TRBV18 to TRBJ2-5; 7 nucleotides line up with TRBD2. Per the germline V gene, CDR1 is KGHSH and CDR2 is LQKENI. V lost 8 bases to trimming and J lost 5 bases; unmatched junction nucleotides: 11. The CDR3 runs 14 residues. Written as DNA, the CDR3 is TGTGCCAGCAGGACTAGAGATTGGTTGGAGACCCAGTACTTC. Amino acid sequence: CASRTRDWLETQYF. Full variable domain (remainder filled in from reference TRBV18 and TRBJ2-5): NAGVMQNPRHLVRRRGQEARLRCSPMKGHSHVYWYRQLPEEGLKFMVYLQKENIIDESGMPKERFSAEFPKEGPSILRIQQVVRGDSAAYFCASRTRDWLETQYFGPGTRLLVL.

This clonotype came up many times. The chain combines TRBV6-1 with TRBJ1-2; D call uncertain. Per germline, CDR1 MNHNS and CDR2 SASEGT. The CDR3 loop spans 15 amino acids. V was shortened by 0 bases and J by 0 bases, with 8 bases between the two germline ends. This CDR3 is CASSEALGSNYGYTF. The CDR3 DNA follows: TGTGCCAGCAGTGAAGCGCTCGGGTCTAACTATGGCTACACCTTC.

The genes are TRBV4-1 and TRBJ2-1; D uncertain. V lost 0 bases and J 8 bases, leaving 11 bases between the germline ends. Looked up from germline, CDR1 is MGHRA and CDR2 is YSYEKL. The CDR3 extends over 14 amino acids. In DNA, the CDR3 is TGCGCCAGCAGCCAAGATCACCAGTGGGATGAGCAGTTCTTC. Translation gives CASSQDHQWDEQFF.

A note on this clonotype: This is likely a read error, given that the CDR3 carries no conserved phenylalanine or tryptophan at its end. DNA for the CDR3: TGCAGCGTTCCACATGGCCCGCATGGCTACACCCTC. It specifies CSVPHGPHGYTL. The chain carries TRBV29-1 and TRBJ1-2; D is undetermined. V was trimmed by 5 bases and J by 6 bases, leaving 13 bases between them. The CDR3 consists of 12 residues. Germline V gene lookup returns CDR1 SQVTM and CDR2 ANQGSEA.

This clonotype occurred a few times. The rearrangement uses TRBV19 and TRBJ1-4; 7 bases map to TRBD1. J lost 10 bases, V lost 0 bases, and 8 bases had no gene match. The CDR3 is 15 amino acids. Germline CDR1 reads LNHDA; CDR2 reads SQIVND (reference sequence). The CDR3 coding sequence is TGTGCCAGTAGTATAGAAGGAACAGGGGTGGCAAAACTGTTTTTT. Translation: CASSIEGTGVAKLFF.

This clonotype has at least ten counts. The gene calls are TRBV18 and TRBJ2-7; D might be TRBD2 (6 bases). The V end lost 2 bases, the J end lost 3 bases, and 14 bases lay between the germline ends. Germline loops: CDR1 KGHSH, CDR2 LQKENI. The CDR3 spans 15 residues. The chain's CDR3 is CASSPNLADRYEQYF. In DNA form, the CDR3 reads TGTGCCAGCTCACCAAACTTAGCGGACCGCTACGAGCAGTACTTC.

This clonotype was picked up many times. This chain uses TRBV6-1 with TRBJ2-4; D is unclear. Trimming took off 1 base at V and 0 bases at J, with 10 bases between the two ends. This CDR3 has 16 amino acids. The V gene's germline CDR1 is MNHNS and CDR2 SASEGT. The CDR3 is CASSEGAGVAKNIQYF. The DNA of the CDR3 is TGTGCCAGCAGTGAAGGGGCAGGAGTAGCCAAAAACATTCAGTACTTC.

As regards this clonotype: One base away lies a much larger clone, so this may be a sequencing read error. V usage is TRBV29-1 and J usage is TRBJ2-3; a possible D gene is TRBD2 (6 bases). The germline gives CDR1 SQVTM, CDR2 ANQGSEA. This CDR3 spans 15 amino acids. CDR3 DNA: TGCAGCGTCGCGGCCGCGGGGCCGCGCACAGGTACGCAGTATTTT. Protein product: CSVAAAGPRTGTQYF.

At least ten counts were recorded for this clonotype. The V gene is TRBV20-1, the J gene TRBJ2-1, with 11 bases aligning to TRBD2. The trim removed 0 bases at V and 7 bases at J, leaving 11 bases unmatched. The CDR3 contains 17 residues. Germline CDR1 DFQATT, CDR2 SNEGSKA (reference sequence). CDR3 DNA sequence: TGCAGTGCTAGAGATGGAATTGGGTCTAGCGGGAGGAATGAGCAGTTCTTC. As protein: CSARDGIGSSGRNEQFF.

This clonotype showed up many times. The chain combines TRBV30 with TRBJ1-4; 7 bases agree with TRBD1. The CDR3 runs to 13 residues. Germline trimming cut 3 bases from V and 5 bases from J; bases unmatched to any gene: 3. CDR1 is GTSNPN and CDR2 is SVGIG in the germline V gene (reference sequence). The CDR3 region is CAWSGTANEKLFF. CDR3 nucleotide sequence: TGTGCCTGGAGCGGGACAGCAAATGAAAAACTGTTTTTT.

CDR3 DNA: TGTGCCAGCAGTTACTATGAGGCCGGCAATCAGCCCCAGCATTTT. This codes for CASSYYEAGNQPQHF. The rearrangement uses TRBV6-2 or TRBV6-3 and TRBJ1-5; no clear D. Germline values: CDR1 MNHEY, CDR2 SVGEGT. Trimming shortened V by 1 base and J by 2 bases, and 9 bases separated the two germline ends. The CDR3 loop spans 15 amino acids.

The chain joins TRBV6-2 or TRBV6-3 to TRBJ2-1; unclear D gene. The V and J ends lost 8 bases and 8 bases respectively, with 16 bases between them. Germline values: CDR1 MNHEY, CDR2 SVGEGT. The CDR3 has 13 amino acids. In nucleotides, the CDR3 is TGTGCCAGCTCGATCTTTTTACGTGATGAGCAGTTCTTC. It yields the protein CASSIFLRDEQFF.

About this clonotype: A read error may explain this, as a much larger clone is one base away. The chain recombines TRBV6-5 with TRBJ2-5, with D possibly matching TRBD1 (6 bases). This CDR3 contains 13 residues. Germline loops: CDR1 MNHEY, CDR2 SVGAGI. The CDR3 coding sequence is TGTGCCAGCAGATACTGGGACAACTTAGCCCAGTACTTC. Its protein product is CASRYWDNLAQYF.

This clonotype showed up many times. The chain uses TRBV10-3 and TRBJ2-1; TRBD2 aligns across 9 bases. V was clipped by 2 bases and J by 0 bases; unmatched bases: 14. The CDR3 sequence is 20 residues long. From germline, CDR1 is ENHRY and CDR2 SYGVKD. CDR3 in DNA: TGTGCCATCAGTGAGACGGGACTAGCTGTGGGGTTAAGCTCCTACAATGAGCAGTTCTTC. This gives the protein CAISETGLAVGLSSYNEQFF.

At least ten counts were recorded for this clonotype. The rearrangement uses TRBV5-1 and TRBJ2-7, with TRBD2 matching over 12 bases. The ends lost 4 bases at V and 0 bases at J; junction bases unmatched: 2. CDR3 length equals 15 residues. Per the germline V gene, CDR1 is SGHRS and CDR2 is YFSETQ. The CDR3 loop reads CASSPTSGSSYEQYF. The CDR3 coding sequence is TGCGCCAGCAGCCCGACTAGCGGGAGCTCCTACGAGCAGTACTTC.

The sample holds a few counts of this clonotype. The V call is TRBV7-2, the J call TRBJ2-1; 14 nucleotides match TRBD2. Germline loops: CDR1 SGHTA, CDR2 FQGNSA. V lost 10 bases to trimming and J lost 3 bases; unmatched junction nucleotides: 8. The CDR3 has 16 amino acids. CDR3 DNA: TGTGCCATCATATGGACTAGCGGGAGGCTCTACAATGAGCAGTTCTTC. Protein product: CAIIWTSGRLYNEQFF.

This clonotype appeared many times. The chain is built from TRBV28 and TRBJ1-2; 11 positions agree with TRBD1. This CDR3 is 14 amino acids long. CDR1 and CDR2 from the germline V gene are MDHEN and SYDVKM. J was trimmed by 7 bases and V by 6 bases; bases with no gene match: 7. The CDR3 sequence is CASRLGQGAGGYTF. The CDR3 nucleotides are TGTGCCAGCAGGCTAGGACAGGGGGCTGGTGGCTACACCTTC.